This T cell receptor beta chain was captured by sequencing in a study of T cells in Graves' hyperthyroidism and ophthalmopathy. General observations from the study: Model predictions of ophthalmopathy came a median around 6.5 months before onset. Ophthalmopathy and stable hyperthyroidism were separated by a 13 V-J model.

PBMCs were obtained from approximately 10 ml fresh peripheral blood. The CDR3 length is 11 residues. Germline loops: CDR1 SGHVS, CDR2 FNYEAQ. V was trimmed by 5 bases and J by 5 bases, leaving 6 bases between them. In its sample, this clonotype ranks as medium-sized. Its antigen is unidentified. What was amplified from RNA transcripts were TCR beta CDR3 regions. During a first-round RT-PCR of the TCR CDR3, the HTBI primer set was used. TCRdb re-analysed the multiplex PCR reads in MiXCR, keeping a single row per CDR3 protein. The data contain tens of thousands of distinct CDR3 sequences, roughly half of them singletons.

The source is a woman aged 55 to 70 with Graves' ophthalmopathy. Specimen: blood. This rearrangement joins TRBV7-6 to TRBJ1-1; no clear D. CDR3 in DNA: TGTGCCAGCAGCCAACTAACTGAAGCTTTCTTT. Residues: CASSQLTEAFF.